This T cell receptor beta chain was profiled in a study of T cell repertoires in cytomegalovirus infection. Study observations and caveats: Ex vivo responses were dominated by HLA-C-restricted CMV-specific TCR beta clonotypes. Using cumulative public TCR beta family frequency, the authors identified those who carried CMV together with the relevant HLA.

MiXCR, run by TCRdb on the reads, gives a single entry per CDR3 protein. Of 750,000 to 900,000 distinct CDR3 sequences detected, under 35% appear once; the ten largest clones hold around 13%. Regarding this clonotype: Its antigen is not identified.

The source material was cultured CD8+ T cells from PBMCs, sampled from culture after CMV antigen stimulation. The receptor was derived from a human donor in good health (CMV status not recorded). Some clones in this sample may be carry-over from other donors' samples.

CDR3 amino acids: CASSLPGQGRGNEQFF. CDR3 DNA sequence: TGTGCCAGCAGTTTACCGGGACAGGGACGAGGTAATGAGCAGTTCTTC. The chain has TRBV27 and TRBJ2-1; TRBD1 matches at 9 bases. The CDR3 sequence is 16 residues long. Per germline, CDR1 MNHEY and CDR2 SMNVEV (reference sequence). J gave up 7 bases and V 2 bases, and 9 bases lay outside the gene matches.